This is a list of T cell receptor beta chains from one sample in a study of blood T cell repertoires in COVID-19. The method was immunoSEQ multiplex PCR; TCRdb's version includes in-frame clones alone and lacks a portion of them. The sample consists of approximately 28,000 clones, more than 90% of them appearing once. The source material was peripheral blood. The receptors come from a man in his 70s with active or convalescent COVID-19. Both conserved end residues are part of each CDR3. The order of the fields is CDR3 protein, CDR3 DNA, V gene, D gene, J gene, clone size. A D gene is named only where the DNA matches it firmly. Expanded clones are given a class, and other clones once, few, many or no size at all.

CAWTRESYGYTF,TGTGCCTGGACCCGGGAGTCCTATGGCTACACCTTC,TRBV30,-,TRBJ1-2,-
CASSGLAGATEQFF,TGTGCCAGTAGTGGGCTAGCGGGGGCTACTGAGCAGTTCTTC,TRBV19,TRBD2,TRBJ2-1,-
CASGYNEQFF,TGTGCCAGCGGGTACAATGAGCAGTTCTTC,TRBV19,-,TRBJ2-1,-
CASSPGGAGGNEKLFF,TGCGCCAGCAGCCCAGGGGGCGCCGGGGGAAATGAAAAACTGTTTTTT,TRBV5-1,TRBD1,TRBJ1-4,-
CASSQSDRGFWSPLHF,TGTGCCAGCAGCCAATCAGACAGAGGCTTTTGGTCACCCCTCCACTTT,TRBV14,-,TRBJ1-6,-
CASRATEIPNQPQHF,TGTGCCAGCAGAGCCACAGAAATCCCCAATCAGCCCCAGCATTTT,TRBV2,-,TRBJ1-5,-
CASSTQSSPEQYF,TGTGCCAGCAGCACACAGTCGAGTCCTGAGCAGTACTTC,TRBV7-2,-,TRBJ2-7,-
CASSHSGRNTGELFF,TGCGCCAGCAGCCATAGCGGGAGGAACACCGGGGAGCTGTTTTTT,TRBV4-1,TRBD2,TRBJ2-2,-
CASSSGLTSTDTQYF,TGCGCCAGCAGCTCGGGACTTACCAGCACAGATACGCAGTATTTT,TRBV5-1,-,TRBJ2-3,-
CASSEGTVPNYGYTF,TGTGCCAGCAGTGAAGGGACAGTTCCTAACTATGGCTACACCTTC,TRBV2,-,TRBJ1-2,-
CASSETGGSTDTQYF,TGTGCCAGTAGCGAGACTGGGGGGAGCACAGATACGCAGTATTTT,TRBV19,-,TRBJ2-3,-
CASSLRPEGTEAFF,TGTGCCAGCAGTTTAAGGCCCGAGGGCACTGAAGCTTTCTTT,TRBV27,-,TRBJ1-1,once
CASSPHIRTGTNTGELFF,TGCGCCAGCAGCCCCCACATTCGGACAGGGACGAACACCGGGGAGCTGTTTTTT,TRBV5-1,TRBD1,TRBJ2-2,-
CSVVYIENTEAFF,TGCAGCGTTGTTTATATAGAAAACACTGAAGCTTTCTTT,TRBV29-1,-,TRBJ1-1,-
CAWGGRSATNEKLFF,TGTGCCTGGGGGGGGAGATCCGCAACTAATGAAAAACTGTTTTTT,TRBV30,-,TRBJ1-4,-
CASSLGGSRLNEQFF,TGTGCCAGCAGCTTGGGAGGGAGTCGATTAAATGAGCAGTTCTTC,TRBV11-2,TRBD2,TRBJ2-1,-
CASTTLGDGNQPQHF,TGTGCCAGCACAACCTTGGGAGACGGCAATCAGCCCCAGCATTTT,TRBV19,-,TRBJ1-5,-
CATSSRLNTEAFF,TGTGCCACCAGCAGTCGACTAAACACTGAAGCTTTCTTT,TRBV15,-,TRBJ1-1,-
CASSFRTGSNYGYTF,TGTGCCAGCAGTTTTCGGACAGGGTCCAACTATGGCTACACCTTC,TRBV6-5,TRBD1,TRBJ1-2,-
CASSSINSPLHF,TGTGCCAGCAGCTCAATTAATTCACCCCTCCACTTT,TRBV5-5,-,TRBJ1-6,-
CASSGTGGAKTQYF,TGCGCCAGCAGCGGAACAGGGGGCGCGAAGACCCAGTACTTC,TRBV5-1,TRBD1,TRBJ2-5,-
CASSYRDTNYGYTF,TGTGCCAGCAGTTACAGGGACACTAACTATGGCTACACCTTC,TRBV6-5,-,TRBJ1-2,-
CASSLKSGDTQYF,TGTGCCAGCAGTTTAAAAAGCGGAGATACGCAGTATTTT,TRBV12-3/TRBV12-4,-,TRBJ2-3,-
CASSVARNTGELFF,TGTGCCAGCAGCGTAGCTAGGAACACCGGGGAGCTGTTTTTT,TRBV9,-,TRBJ2-2,-
CASRGQGSYGYTF,TGTGCCAGCAGGGGACAGGGTAGCTATGGCTACACCTTC,TRBV5-4,TRBD1,TRBJ1-2,-
CASSPPPTGETQYF,TGTGCCAGCAGTCCCCCCCCGACAGGCGAGACCCAGTACTTC,TRBV25-1,-,TRBJ2-5,-